Each of the 2 T cell receptor beta chains below was sequenced from the same sample in a study of shared clonotypes between healthy human individuals. Clones were sequenced by immunoSEQ multiplex PCR, and TCRdb holds only the in-frame ones, with some missing. The repertoire consists of more than 2 million clones, with about 95% occurring once and the leading ten covering 1.1%. The naive CD8 subset, CD45RO-negative cells positively selected for CCR7, excluded terminally differentiated effector memory CD45RA+ cells. The sequenced sample consisted of naive CD8+ T cells sorted from blood. The receptors shown here come from a man younger than 35 in good health.

The chain is built from TRBV15 and TRBJ2-7; D is possibly TRBD2 (6 bases). CDR3 length: 13 amino acids. Trimming cost V 1 base and J 4 bases, with 8 bases left between them. The V gene's germline CDR1 is LNHNV and CDR2 YYDKDF (reference sequence). The CDR3 loop is CATSRAGRYEQYF. In DNA, the CDR3 is TGTGCCACCAGCAGAGCGGGGAGGTACGAGCAGTACTTC.

V gene TRBV27 combines with J gene TRBJ1-1; 9 nucleotides align to TRBD1. J was trimmed by 1 base and V by 5 bases; bases with no gene match: 5. This CDR3 region has 15 residues. Germline lookup yields CDR1 MNHEY and CDR2 SMNVEV (reference sequence). The CDR3 bases are TGTGCCAGCAGTCCACACAGGGGGCGGAACACTGAAGCTTTCTTT. Translating gives CASSPHRGRNTEAFF.